One sample yielded the 24 T cell receptor beta chains listed below, sequenced in a study of regulatory dendritic cells for organ transplantation. TCRdb's copy holds only in-frame clones and misses some; the assay was immunoSEQ multiplex PCR. The sample records some 35,000 clones, roughly 89% being singletons. The specimen was naive CD4+ T cells from blood. The subset denotes: CD45RA+ naive T cells. The receptor source for this set is a human donor in good health.

The chain has TRBV10-3 and TRBJ1-5, with D uncertain. The CDR3 extends over 13 amino acids. The V and J ends lost 5 bases and 7 bases respectively, with 12 bases between them. Germline values: CDR1 ENHRY, CDR2 SYGVKD. The CDR3 region is CAISMAARQPQHF. The CDR3 nucleotides read TGTGCCATCAGTATGGCCGCAAGGCAGCCCCAGCATTTT.

V and J are TRBV6-1 and TRBJ2-7; the match to TRBD2 covers 10 bases. V trimming: 6 bases; J trimming: 3 bases; junction bases outside the gene matches: 5. The CDR3 length is 14 residues. Germline CDR1 MNHNS, CDR2 SASEGT. CDR3 protein: CASRHSSGGYEQYF. The CDR3 coding sequence is TGTGCCAGCAGACATTCTAGCGGGGGCTACGAGCAGTACTTC.

This chain connects TRBV11-2 to TRBJ1-5; D is ambiguous. CDR1 and CDR2 from the germline V gene are SGHAT and FQNNGV. The CDR3 is 14 residues long. Trimming took 5 bases from V and 6 from J, leaving 14 bases between them. Written as DNA, the CDR3 is TGTGCCAGCAGCCTCAGGTCCTTCGGTCAGCCCCAGCATTTT. It is translated as CASSLRSFGQPQHF.

The chain uses TRBV5-4 and TRBJ2-1; D not resolved. V was trimmed by 1 base and J by 9 bases, leaving 5 bases between them. This CDR3 contains 11 residues. Germline assignment: CDR1 SGHNT and CDR2 YYREEE (reference sequence). The CDR3 DNA is TGTGCCAGCAGCTTGATCGGTGAGCAGTTCTTC. It codes for CASSLIGEQFF.

The rearrangement joins TRBV7-2 to TRBJ2-1; 8 nucleotides line up with TRBD2. Germline V lookup: CDR1 SGHTA, CDR2 FQGNSA. The trim removed 5 bases at V and 9 bases at J, leaving 9 bases unmatched. This CDR3 has 14 amino acids. The CDR3 loop is CASSREAGVGEQFF. The CDR3, as DNA: TGTGCCAGCAGCCGAGAAGCGGGAGTTGGTGAGCAGTTCTTC.

This clone appeared a single time. The chain has TRBV19 and TRBJ2-1, with D maybe TRBD2 (6 bases). V gave up 5 bases and J gave up 4 bases, with 24 bases separating them. There are 18 residues in the CDR3. The germline V gene encodes CDR1 LNHDA and CDR2 SQIVND (reference sequence). The CDR3 here is CASSFAPPGLGDYNEQFF. The CDR3, as DNA: TGTGCCAGTAGTTTTGCACCACCGGGACTGGGGGATTACAATGAGCAGTTCTTC. Full variable domain (remainder filled in from reference TRBV19 and TRBJ2-1): DGGITQSPKYLFRKEGQNVTLSCEQNLNHDAMYWYRQDPGQGLRLIYYSQIVNDFQKGDIAEGYSVSREKKESFPLTVTSAQKNPTAFYLCASSFAPPGLGDYNEQFFGPGTRLTVL.

The V and J genes are TRBV28 and TRBJ2-2; no clear D. Trimming left V 10 bases short and J 1 base short, with 19 bases between. The CDR3 contains 16 residues. Germline V CDR1 and CDR2: MDHEN, SYDVKM. The CDR3 DNA reads as TGTGCCACCGGAAGGACCGCGAGTTTGAACACCGGGGAGCTGTTTTTT. Residues: CATGRTASLNTGELFF.

This rearrangement joins TRBV12-5 to TRBJ1-6; 7 nucleotides line up with TRBD1. The J segment lost 6 bases and the V segment lost 8 bases, leaving 22 bases of the junction unmatched. Germline CDR1 LGHNT, CDR2 FRNRAP. This CDR3 has 19 residues. This CDR3 is CASSFSPKGAPSVNSPLHF. The CDR3 DNA reads as TGTGCTAGTTCCTTTTCCCCGAAGGGGGCGCCGAGTGTTAATTCACCCCTCCACTTT.

This clone was observed once. This chain joins TRBV7-2 and TRBJ2-3; no reliable D call. Looked up from germline, CDR1 is SGHTA and CDR2 is FQGNSA. This CDR3 comprises 15 residues. Deletions cut 2 bases from V and 3 bases from J, with 12 bases between. The DNA for the CDR3 is TGTGCCAGCAGCTTATCCCCGTCCAGGACAGATACGCAGTATTTT. Translating gives CASSLSPSRTDTQYF.

The V call is TRBV5-1, the J call TRBJ1-5; TRBD1 matches 7 bases. The CDR3 loop spans 14 amino acids. CDR1 is SGHRS, CDR2 YFSETQ, per germline. V gave up 2 bases and J gave up 2 bases; unmatched junction bases: 1. DNA of the CDR3: TGCGCCAGCAGCTTTACAGGGGGCAATCAGCCCCAGCATTTT. Translation gives CASSFTGGNQPQHF.

The chain carries TRBV18 and TRBJ2-7; D tentatively reads TRBD1 or TRBD2 (5 bases each). Germline CDR1 reads KGHSH; CDR2 reads LQKENI. The CDR3 is 16 amino acids. V lost 5 bases to trimming and J lost 2 bases, with 19 bases between them. The CDR3 DNA reads TGTGCCAGCTCATTACAACCGGGACCCAAAACCTACGAGCAGTACTTC. Its translation is CASSLQPGPKTYEQYF.

The genes are TRBV28 and TRBJ2-7; 10 nucleotides align to TRBD1. CDR3 length equals 13 residues. Germline assignment: CDR1 MDHEN and CDR2 SYDVKM. The junction had 7 bases not matched to a gene; V was cut back by 10 bases and J by 4 bases. CDR3 loop: CAIVDRGLYEQYF. CDR3 DNA sequence: TGTGCCATCGTCGACAGGGGGCTATACGAGCAGTACTTC. Looking up the rest from reference TRBV28 and TRBJ2-7 gives the full variable domain: DVKVTQSSRYLVKRTGEKVFLECVQDMDHENMFWYRQDPGLGLRLIYFSYDVKMKEKGDIPEGYSVSREKKERFSLILESASTNQTSMYLCAIVDRGLYEQYFGPGTRLTVT.

The chain recombines TRBV7-3 with TRBJ2-2; TRBD2 might be the D (5 bases). Germline assignment: CDR1 SGHTA and CDR2 FQGTGA. V was shortened by 1 base and J by 1 base, with 7 bases between the two germline ends. The CDR3 is 15 amino acids. CDR3 protein: CASSLRSGNTGELFF. CDR3 nucleotides: TGTGCCAGCAGCTTAAGGAGCGGGAACACCGGGGAGCTGTTTTTT. The full variable domain, with the rest looked up from reference TRBV7-3 and TRBJ2-2, is GAGVSQTPSNKVTEKGKYVELRCDPISGHTALYWYRQSLGQGPEFLIYFQGTGAADDSGLPNDRFFAVRPEGSVSTLKIQRTERGDSAVYLCASSLRSGNTGELFFGEGSRLTVL.

The chain combines TRBV10-1 with TRBJ1-1, with D perhaps TRBD1 (6 bases). CDR1 WNHNN and CDR2 SYGVQD come from the germline V gene (reference sequence). V lost 5 bases, J lost 1 base, and 14 bases lay in between. The CDR3 has 15 residues. The CDR3, as DNA: TGCGCCAGCAGTTACCGGGACACAAGGAACACTGAAGCTTTCTTT. It specifies CASSYRDTRNTEAFF.

V is TRBV6-1 and J is TRBJ2-7; tentatively, D is TRBD1 or TRBD2 (5 bases each). The V end lost 4 bases, the J end lost 4 bases, and 14 bases lay between the germline ends. The CDR3 loop spans 14 amino acids. Germline V CDR1 and CDR2: MNHNS, SASEGT. Here the CDR3 reads CASSGGTGRYEQYF. Here the CDR3 DNA reads TGTGCCAGCAGTGGGGGGACGGGCCGGTACGAGCAGTACTTC.

This chain connects TRBV9 to TRBJ1-1; D uncertain. Germline loops: CDR1 SGDLS, CDR2 YYNGEE. The CDR3 sequence is 13 residues long. The V end lost 4 bases, the J end lost 0 bases, and 7 bases lay between the germline ends. Here the CDR3 reads CASSLLMNTEAFF. Written as DNA, the CDR3 is TGTGCCAGCAGCCTCCTCATGAACACTGAAGCTTTCTTT.

This chain links TRBV18 with TRBJ2-7; 9 bases line up with TRBD2. This CDR3 comprises 15 residues. Germline V gene data show CDR1 as KGHSH and CDR2 as LQKENI. V shed 3 bases and J 6 bases; nucleotides not matched to a gene: 9. Here the CDR3 reads CASSPNAGGPTEQYF. CDR3 nucleotide sequence: TGTGCCAGCTCACCCAACGCGGGAGGGCCGACCGAGCAGTACTTC.

The chain recombines TRBV29-1 with TRBJ1-1, with TRBD1 matching over 8 bases. CDR3 length: 12 residues. Losses at the gene ends were 6 bases for V and 2 bases for J; bases not matched to a gene: 2. Germline V gene data show CDR1 as SQVTM and CDR2 as ANQGSEA. This CDR3 is CSVQGANTEAFF. CDR3 DNA: TGCAGCGTCCAGGGGGCAAACACTGAAGCTTTCTTT. Full variable domain (remainder filled in from reference TRBV29-1 and TRBJ1-1): SAVISQKPSRDICQRGTSLTIQCQVDSQVTMMFWYRQQPGQSLTLIATANQGSEATYESGFVIDKFPISRPNLTFSTLTVSNMSPEDSSIYLCSVQGANTEAFFGQGTRLTVV.

A note on this clone: Mismatch with germline at one junction end may stem from a read error. The same CDR3 can be traced to other DNA sequences in this sample. This rearrangement joins TRBV9 to TRBJ1-4, with D possibly being TRBD1 (5 bases). Germline values: CDR1 SGDLS, CDR2 YYNGEE. The CDR3 consists of 14 residues. Here the CDR3 DNA reads TGTGCCAGCGGCAGGACTCAGGGAAAGGAAAAGCTGTTTTTT. Translated, it gives CASGRTQGKEKLFF.

The genes are TRBV4-3 and TRBJ1-1; 7 nucleotides align to TRBD1. The V gene's germline CDR1 is LGHNA and CDR2 YSLEER. The CDR3 length is 16 residues. Trimming took 3 bases from V and 4 from J; bases not matched to a gene: 11. The CDR3 sequence is CASSHKQGRGGTEAFF. The CDR3 DNA reads TGCGCCAGCAGCCATAAACAGGGGCGGGGGGGCACTGAAGCTTTCTTT.

V is TRBV6-5 and J is TRBJ2-3; 7 positions match TRBD2. V was clipped by 5 bases and J by 3 bases; unmatched bases: 2. CDR1 MNHEY and CDR2 SVGAGI come from the germline V gene. The CDR3 is 13 residues long. The CDR3 here is CASSRLATDTQYF. The CDR3 DNA is TGTGCCAGCAGTCGACTAGCTACAGATACGCAGTATTTT.

This rearrangement joins TRBV7-9 to TRBJ1-6; D unclear. This CDR3 has 12 amino acids. Germline-derived CDR1 and CDR2 are SEHNR and FQNEAQ (reference sequence). V was trimmed by 3 bases and J by 6 bases, leaving 3 bases between them. CDR3 coding DNA: TGTGCCAGCAGCTTTCCTAATTCACCCCTCCACTTT. This encodes CASSFPNSPLHF.

The rearrangement links TRBV5-8 to TRBJ1-2, with D hard to call. CDR1 SGHTS and CDR2 YDEGEE come from the germline V gene. This CDR3 spans 17 amino acids. V lost 3 bases and J 0 bases, leaving 18 bases between the germline ends. CDR3 amino acids: CASSSVDFGQANYGYTF. CDR3 DNA sequence: TGTGCCAGCAGCTCCGTGGATTTTGGCCAAGCTAACTATGGCTACACCTTC. Combining the CDR3 with reference TRBV5-8 and TRBJ1-2 gives the whole variable domain EAGVTQSPTHLIKTRGQQATLRCSPISGHTSVYWYQQALGLGLQFLLWYDEGEERNRGNFPPRFSGRQFPNYSSELNVNALELEDSALYLCASSSVDFGQANYGYTFGSGTRLTVV.

V gene TRBV6-5 combines with J gene TRBJ2-2; D is possibly TRBD1 (8 bases). The V end lost 5 bases, the J end lost 6 bases, and 13 bases lay between the germline ends. From germline, CDR1 is MNHEY and CDR2 SVGAGI. CDR3 length equals 14 residues. DNA of the CDR3: TGTGCCAGCAGTCGACAGGGGAGGGCCGGGGAGCTGTTTTTT. Amino acids: CASSRQGRAGELFF.